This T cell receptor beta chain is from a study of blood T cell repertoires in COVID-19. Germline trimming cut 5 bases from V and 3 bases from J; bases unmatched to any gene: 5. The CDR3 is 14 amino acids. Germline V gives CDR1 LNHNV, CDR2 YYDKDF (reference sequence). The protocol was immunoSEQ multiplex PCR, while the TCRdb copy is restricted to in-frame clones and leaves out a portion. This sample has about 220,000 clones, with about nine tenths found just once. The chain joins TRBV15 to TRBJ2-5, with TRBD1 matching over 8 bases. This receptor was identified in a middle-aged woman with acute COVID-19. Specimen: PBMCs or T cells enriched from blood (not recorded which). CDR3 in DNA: TGTGCCACCAGCGAATGGACAGGGAAAGAGACCCAGTACTTC. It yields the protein CATSEWTGKETQYF.